This is a list of T cell receptor beta chains from one sample in a study of CD8 T cells in Susac syndrome. TCRdb fed the immunoSEQ multiplex PCR reads into MiXCR, producing one record per CDR3 protein. Here the sample spans around 160,000 distinct CDR3 sequences, roughly 95% being singletons. The material sequenced was CD4+ T cells from PBMCs. Receptors originate from a human donor with multiple sclerosis. Both conserved end residues are part of each CDR3. A D gene is named only where the DNA matches it firmly. The listing skips clone size in some rows; elsewhere it reads once, few, many or a size class.

CDR3nt: TGTGCCAGCAGCACGGACGGTGAAAAACTGTTTTTT; CDR3aa: CASSTDGEKLFF; abundance: NA; v_gene: TRBV3-1; j_gene: TRBJ1-4; d_gene: NA
CDR3nt: TGTGCCTGGAGTGCAATCAGGGAGCAGTACTTC; CDR3aa: CAWSAIREQYF; abundance: NA; v_gene: TRBV30; j_gene: TRBJ2-7; d_gene: NA
CDR3nt: TGTGCCAGTAGTCCCGGACAAAGGTTGGAGACCCAGTACTTC; CDR3aa: CASSPGQRLETQYF; abundance: NA; v_gene: TRBV19; j_gene: TRBJ2-5; d_gene: NA
CDR3nt: TGCAGTGCTAGCGGGAGGACACTGAAAGGTGAAGCTTTCTTT; CDR3aa: CSASGRTLKGEAFF; abundance: NA; v_gene: TRBV20-1; j_gene: TRBJ1-1; d_gene: NA
CDR3nt: TGTGCCAGCAGTTTAAACGGAATTCAAGAGACCCAGTACTTC; CDR3aa: CASSLNGIQETQYF; abundance: NA; v_gene: TRBV12-3/TRBV12-4; j_gene: TRBJ2-5; d_gene: NA
CDR3nt: TGTGCCTGGAGAGTTGGGACGGCCTCAAGGTATGTGCAGTTCTTC; CDR3aa: CAWRVGTASRYVQFF; abundance: NA; v_gene: TRBV30; j_gene: TRBJ2-1; d_gene: NA
CDR3nt: TGTGCCAGCAGTGCAAGGACAGGAGTTAGTTTTGGTACTTCCTACAATGAGCAGTTCTTC; CDR3aa: CASSARTGVSFGTSYNEQFF; abundance: NA; v_gene: TRBV25-1; j_gene: TRBJ2-1; d_gene: TRBD1
CDR3nt: TGTGCCAGCAGCCACAACCCCGGGGCGGAAGAGACCCAGTACTTC; CDR3aa: CASSHNPGAEETQYF; abundance: once; v_gene: TRBV3-1; j_gene: TRBJ2-5; d_gene: NA
CDR3nt: TGTGCCAGCAGCCCCTTAGACGGGGACTACACCTTC; CDR3aa: CASSPLDGDYTF; abundance: NA; v_gene: TRBV16; j_gene: TRBJ1-2; d_gene: NA
CDR3nt: TGCGCCAGCAGCTTGGGGGGGCGAGGCTACAATGAGCAGTTCTTC; CDR3aa: CASSLGGRGYNEQFF; abundance: NA; v_gene: TRBV5-1; j_gene: TRBJ2-1; d_gene: NA
CDR3nt: TGTGCCAGCAGCTCCGGGGGGAATGAAAAACTGTTTTTT; CDR3aa: CASSSGGNEKLFF; abundance: NA; v_gene: TRBV5-4; j_gene: TRBJ1-4; d_gene: NA
CDR3nt: TGTGCCAGCAGTGAGGGGACTAACTATGGCTACACCTTC; CDR3aa: CASSEGTNYGYTF; abundance: NA; v_gene: TRBV25-1; j_gene: TRBJ1-2; d_gene: NA
CDR3nt: TGTGCCAGCAACCTAAATGCTGGGGCCAACGTCCTGACTTTC; CDR3aa: CASNLNAGANVLTF; abundance: NA; v_gene: TRBV28; j_gene: TRBJ2-6; d_gene: NA
CDR3nt: TGTGCCAGCAGCCTTGGACAGGGATTCCCTGAGCAGTTCTTC; CDR3aa: CASSLGQGFPEQFF; abundance: once; v_gene: TRBV14; j_gene: TRBJ2-1; d_gene: TRBD1
CDR3nt: TGTGCCAGCAGTGATTTCCGGGACAGCTCTGACTATGGCTACACCTTC; CDR3aa: CASSDFRDSSDYGYTF; abundance: NA; v_gene: TRBV2; j_gene: TRBJ1-2; d_gene: TRBD1
CDR3nt: TGTGCCAGCAGCGTGGACGGTTATGGCTACACCTTC; CDR3aa: CASSVDGYGYTF; abundance: NA; v_gene: TRBV7-9; j_gene: TRBJ1-2; d_gene: NA
CDR3nt: TGTGCCAGCAGCCAAGTGGGCGGGAACACTGAAGCTTTCTTT; CDR3aa: CASSQVGGNTEAFF; abundance: few; v_gene: TRBV3-1; j_gene: TRBJ1-1; d_gene: NA
CDR3nt: TGTGCCAGCAGCCGGGGGGACAGGCGAGAGACCCAGTACTTC; CDR3aa: CASSRGDRRETQYF; abundance: NA; v_gene: TRBV7-2; j_gene: TRBJ2-5; d_gene: NA
CDR3nt: TGTGCCAGTTCCGGACCTAGCAATCAGCCCCAGCATTTT; CDR3aa: CASSGPSNQPQHF; abundance: NA; v_gene: TRBV6-6; j_gene: TRBJ1-5; d_gene: NA
CDR3nt: TGTGCCAGCGCTTCGTCGGGAGGGGTTTTCTACGAGCAGTACTTC; CDR3aa: CASASSGGVFYEQYF; abundance: NA; v_gene: TRBV18; j_gene: TRBJ2-7; d_gene: TRBD2
CDR3nt: TGTGCCAGCAGTTTTGTCAGGGGTGGCTACACCTTC; CDR3aa: CASSFVRGGYTF; abundance: NA; v_gene: TRBV12-3/TRBV12-4; j_gene: TRBJ1-2; d_gene: NA
CDR3nt: TGTGCCAGCAGTTTATCTCCGGGTAGCGGTACCCTCTCCTACAATGAGCAGTTCTTC; CDR3aa: CASSLSPGSGTLSYNEQFF; abundance: NA; v_gene: TRBV27; j_gene: TRBJ2-1; d_gene: NA
CDR3nt: TGTGCCAGCAGCAAAGGTTCGTCAGCGCATTATGGCTACACCTTC; CDR3aa: CASSKGSSAHYGYTF; abundance: NA; v_gene: TRBV21-1; j_gene: TRBJ1-2; d_gene: NA
CDR3nt: TGTGCCAGCAGCTCGGGACGGCCCGCCCCTCTCTACACCTTC; CDR3aa: CASSSGRPAPLYTF; abundance: NA; v_gene: TRBV13; j_gene: TRBJ1-2; d_gene: NA
CDR3nt: TGCGCCAGCAGCCAAGAGGGACTCCAAAGGAATGAAAAACTGTTTTTT; CDR3aa: CASSQEGLQRNEKLFF; abundance: NA; v_gene: TRBV4-3; j_gene: TRBJ1-4; d_gene: NA
CDR3nt: TGTGCCAGCGTTTTCAAAGGGGGTGATACGCAGTATTTT; CDR3aa: CASVFKGGDTQYF; abundance: NA; v_gene: TRBV7-6; j_gene: TRBJ2-3; d_gene: NA
CDR3nt: TGTGCCAGCAGTGAACAGGGTCGGAACACTGAAGCTTTCTTT; CDR3aa: CASSEQGRNTEAFF; abundance: NA; v_gene: TRBV2; j_gene: TRBJ1-1; d_gene: NA
CDR3nt: TGTGCCAGCAGCCCAGAGGGCGGTGGCCTCTCCTATAATTCACCCCTCCACTTT; CDR3aa: CASSPEGGGLSYNSPLHF; abundance: NA; v_gene: TRBV3-1; j_gene: TRBJ1-6; d_gene: NA
CDR3nt: TGTGCCAGCAACATAGGGGCAGGTACAGATACGCAGTATTTT; CDR3aa: CASNIGAGTDTQYF; abundance: NA; v_gene: TRBV12-3/TRBV12-4; j_gene: TRBJ2-3; d_gene: NA
CDR3nt: TGTGCCAGCACCCCGGGACTAGCAAAGCAGTTCTTC; CDR3aa: CASTPGLAKQFF; abundance: NA; v_gene: TRBV2; j_gene: TRBJ2-1; d_gene: TRBD2
CDR3nt: TGTGCCTGGATTCCCTTCGGGGGGAGCACAGATACGCAGTATTTT; CDR3aa: CAWIPFGGSTDTQYF; abundance: NA; v_gene: TRBV30; j_gene: TRBJ2-3; d_gene: TRBD2
CDR3nt: TGCGCCAGCAGCTTGGTGGCTCAAGGCCACGAGCAGTACTTC; CDR3aa: CASSLVAQGHEQYF; abundance: NA; v_gene: TRBV5-1; j_gene: TRBJ2-7; d_gene: NA
CDR3nt: TGTGCCAGCAGTCCCCCACGTTCTAAGGCCAGTGAGACCCAGTACTTC; CDR3aa: CASSPPRSKASETQYF; abundance: once; v_gene: TRBV12-3/TRBV12-4; j_gene: TRBJ2-5; d_gene: NA
CDR3nt: TGTGCCAGCAGTCCCGAAACCCTAAATCAGCCCCAGCATTTT; CDR3aa: CASSPETLNQPQHF; abundance: NA; v_gene: TRBV25-1; j_gene: TRBJ1-5; d_gene: NA
CDR3nt: TGTGCCAGTAGTATAAGAGATCAGCCCCAGCATTTT; CDR3aa: CASSIRDQPQHF; abundance: NA; v_gene: TRBV19; j_gene: TRBJ1-5; d_gene: NA
CDR3nt: TGCAGCGTTGGAGATGACAGGGGCGACGAAGCTTTCTTT; CDR3aa: CSVGDDRGDEAFF; abundance: NA; v_gene: TRBV29-1; j_gene: TRBJ1-1; d_gene: TRBD1
CDR3nt: TGTGCCAGCAGTTACGGAGGGGGGTCGAACACTGAAGCTTTCTTT; CDR3aa: CASSYGGGSNTEAFF; abundance: NA; v_gene: TRBV6-2/TRBV6-3; j_gene: TRBJ1-1; d_gene: NA
CDR3nt: TGTGCCAGCAGCCAAGATGGGTCGGTCAACACTGAAGCTTTCTTT; CDR3aa: CASSQDGSVNTEAFF; abundance: NA; v_gene: TRBV3-1; j_gene: TRBJ1-1; d_gene: NA
CDR3nt: TGCAGCGTCAGAACGGTTCGGGAGCAGTACTTC; CDR3aa: CSVRTVREQYF; abundance: few; v_gene: TRBV29-1; j_gene: TRBJ2-7; d_gene: NA
CDR3nt: TGTGCCAGCAGCTTTCTGGGTTTGAAGGAACTGTTTTTT; CDR3aa: CASSFLGLKELFF; abundance: NA; v_gene: TRBV11-2; j_gene: TRBJ1-4; d_gene: NA
CDR3nt: TGTGCCAGCAGGGAGGGTAACCTACAAGAGACCCAGTACTTC; CDR3aa: CASREGNLQETQYF; abundance: NA; v_gene: TRBV7-9; j_gene: TRBJ2-5; d_gene: NA
CDR3nt: TGTGCCAGCAGTCGGGGTCCGGCCACAGATACGCAGTATTTT; CDR3aa: CASSRGPATDTQYF; abundance: NA; v_gene: TRBV27; j_gene: TRBJ2-3; d_gene: NA
CDR3nt: TGCAGTGCTAGAGTGTCTGGCCTTAACTATGGCTACACCTTC; CDR3aa: CSARVSGLNYGYTF; abundance: NA; v_gene: TRBV20-1; j_gene: TRBJ1-2; d_gene: NA
CDR3nt: TGCGCCAGCAGCCAAGCTTTACAGGGGGACTCGACAGATACGCAGTATTTT; CDR3aa: CASSQALQGDSTDTQYF; abundance: NA; v_gene: TRBV4-1; j_gene: TRBJ2-3; d_gene: TRBD1
CDR3nt: TGTGCCAGCAGTCTACAGGCGGACAATCAGCCCCAGCATTTT; CDR3aa: CASSLQADNQPQHF; abundance: NA; v_gene: TRBV4-2; j_gene: TRBJ1-5; d_gene: NA
CDR3nt: TGTGCCAGCAGCTTAGTCTGGGGTGTCGAAAAACTGTTTTTT; CDR3aa: CASSLVWGVEKLFF; abundance: NA; v_gene: TRBV7-6; j_gene: TRBJ1-4; d_gene: NA
CDR3nt: TGTGCCAGCACCGAGGGGCTAGCGGCGTCCTACGAGCAGTACTTC; CDR3aa: CASTEGLAASYEQYF; abundance: NA; v_gene: TRBV2; j_gene: TRBJ2-7; d_gene: TRBD2
CDR3nt: TGTGCTTCTCTCCGGGACACGTACACCGGGGAGCTGTTTTTT; CDR3aa: CASLRDTYTGELFF; abundance: NA; v_gene: TRBV19; j_gene: TRBJ2-2; d_gene: NA
CDR3nt: TGCAGTGCTACTGGGCTTGCCTACGAGCAGTACTTC; CDR3aa: CSATGLAYEQYF; abundance: NA; v_gene: TRBV20-1; j_gene: TRBJ2-7; d_gene: NA